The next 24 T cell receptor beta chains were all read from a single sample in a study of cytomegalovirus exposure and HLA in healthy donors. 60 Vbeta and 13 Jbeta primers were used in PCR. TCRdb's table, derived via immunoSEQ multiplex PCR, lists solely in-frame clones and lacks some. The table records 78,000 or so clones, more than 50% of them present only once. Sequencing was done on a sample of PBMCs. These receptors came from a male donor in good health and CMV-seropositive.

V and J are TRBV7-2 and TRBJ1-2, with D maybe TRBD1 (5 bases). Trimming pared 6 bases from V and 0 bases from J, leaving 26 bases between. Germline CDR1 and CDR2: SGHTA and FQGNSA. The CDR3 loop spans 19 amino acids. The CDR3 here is CASSLVGGLFKQTNYGYTF. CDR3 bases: TGTGCCAGCAGTTTGGTGGGGGGACTCTTCAAGCAAACTAACTATGGCTACACCTTC.

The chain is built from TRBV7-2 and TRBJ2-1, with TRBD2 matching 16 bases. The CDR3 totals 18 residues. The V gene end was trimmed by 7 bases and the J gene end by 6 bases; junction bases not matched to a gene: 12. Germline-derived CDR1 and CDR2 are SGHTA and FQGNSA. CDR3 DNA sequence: TGTGCCAGCAACTCGGGACTAGCGGGGGGGCCGACGTTCAATGAGCAGTTCTTC. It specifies CASNSGLAGGPTFNEQFF.

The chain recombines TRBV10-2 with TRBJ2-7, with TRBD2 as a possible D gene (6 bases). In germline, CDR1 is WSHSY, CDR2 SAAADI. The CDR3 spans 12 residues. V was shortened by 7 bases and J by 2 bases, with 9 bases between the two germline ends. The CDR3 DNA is TGCGCCAGCACGGGAGCAACCTACGAGCAGTACTTC. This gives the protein CASTGATYEQYF.

This chain's CDR3 is CASSLEGGASTDTQYF. CDR3 DNA: TGCGCCAGCAGCTTGGAGGGGGGGGCTAGCACAGATACGCAGTATTTT. The chain combines TRBV5-1 with TRBJ2-3; TRBD2 is a possible D gene (7 bases). The CDR3 loop spans 16 amino acids. Looked up from germline, CDR1 is SGHRS and CDR2 is YFSETQ. V lost 0 bases to trimming and J lost 0 bases, with 11 bases between them.

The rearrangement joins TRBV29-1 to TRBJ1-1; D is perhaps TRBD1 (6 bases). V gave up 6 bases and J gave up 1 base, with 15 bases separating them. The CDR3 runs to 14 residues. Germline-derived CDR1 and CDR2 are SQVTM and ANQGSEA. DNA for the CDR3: TGCAGCGTCCGACCGGGGGGCGCGAACACTGAAGCTTTCTTT. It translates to CSVRPGGANTEAFF.

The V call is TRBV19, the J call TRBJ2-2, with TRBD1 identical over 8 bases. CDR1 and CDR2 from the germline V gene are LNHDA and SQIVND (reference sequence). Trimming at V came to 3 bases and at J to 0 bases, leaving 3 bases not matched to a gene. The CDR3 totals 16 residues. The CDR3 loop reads CASSMTGAPNTGELFF. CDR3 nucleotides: TGTGCCAGTAGTATGACAGGGGCCCCGAACACCGGGGAGCTGTTTTTT.

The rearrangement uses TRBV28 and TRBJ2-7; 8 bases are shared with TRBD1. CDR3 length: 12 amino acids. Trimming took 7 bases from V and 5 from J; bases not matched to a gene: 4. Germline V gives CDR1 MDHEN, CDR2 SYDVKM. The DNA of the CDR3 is TGTGCCAGCACTGACAGGGGCAACGAGCAGTACTTC. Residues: CASTDRGNEQYF.

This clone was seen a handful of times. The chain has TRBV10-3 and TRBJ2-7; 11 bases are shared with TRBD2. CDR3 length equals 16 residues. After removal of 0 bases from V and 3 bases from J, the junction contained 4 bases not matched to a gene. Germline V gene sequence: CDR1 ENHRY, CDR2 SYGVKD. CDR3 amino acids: CAISESGLADIYEQYF. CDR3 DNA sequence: TGTGCCATCAGTGAGTCGGGACTAGCGGATATCTACGAGCAGTACTTC.

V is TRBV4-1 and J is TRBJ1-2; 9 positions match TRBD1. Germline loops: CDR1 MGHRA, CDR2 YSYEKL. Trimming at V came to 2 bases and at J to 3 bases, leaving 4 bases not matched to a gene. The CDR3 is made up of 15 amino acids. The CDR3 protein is CASSQLTGGDYGYTF. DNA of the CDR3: TGCGCCAGCAGCCAACTTACAGGGGGCGACTATGGCTACACCTTC.

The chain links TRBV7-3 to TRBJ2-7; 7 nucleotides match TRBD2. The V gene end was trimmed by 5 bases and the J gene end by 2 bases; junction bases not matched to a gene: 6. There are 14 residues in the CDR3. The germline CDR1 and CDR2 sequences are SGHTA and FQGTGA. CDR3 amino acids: CASSLSGPPYEQYF. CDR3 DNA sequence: TGTGCCAGCAGCCTTAGCGGGCCACCCTACGAGCAGTACTTC. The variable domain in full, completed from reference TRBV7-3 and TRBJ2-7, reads GAGVSQTPSNKVTEKGKYVELRCDPISGHTALYWYRQSLGQGPEFLIYFQGTGAADDSGLPNDRFFAVRPEGSVSTLKIQRTERGDSAVYLCASSLSGPPYEQYFGPGTRLTVT.

Here the CDR3 DNA reads TGTGCCAGCAGCTTAGGGGCCGACGAGCAGTACTTC. Translated, it gives CASSLGADEQYF. This chain joins TRBV7-9 and TRBJ2-7; no reliable D call. The CDR3 consists of 12 residues. V shed 1 base and J shed 5 bases, with 6 bases lying between them. Germline V CDR1 and CDR2: SEHNR, FQNEAQ (reference sequence).

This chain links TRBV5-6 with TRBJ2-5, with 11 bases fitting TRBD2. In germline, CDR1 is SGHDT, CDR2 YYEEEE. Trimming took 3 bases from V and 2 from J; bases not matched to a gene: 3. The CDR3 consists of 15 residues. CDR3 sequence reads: CASSSRLAGQETQYF. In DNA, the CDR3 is TGTGCCAGCAGCTCCCGACTAGCGGGGCAAGAGACCCAGTACTTC.

The CDR3 loop reads CASSLETGGEQYF. In nucleotides, the CDR3 is TGTGCCAGCAGCTTAGAGACCGGCGGGGAGCAGTACTTC. The chain employs TRBV7-6 and TRBJ2-7; perhaps TRBD2 as D (5 bases). Germline V gene data show CDR1 as SGHVS and CDR2 as FNYEAQ. V was cut by 1 base and J by 7 bases, with 11 bases left in between. The CDR3 is 13 amino acids.

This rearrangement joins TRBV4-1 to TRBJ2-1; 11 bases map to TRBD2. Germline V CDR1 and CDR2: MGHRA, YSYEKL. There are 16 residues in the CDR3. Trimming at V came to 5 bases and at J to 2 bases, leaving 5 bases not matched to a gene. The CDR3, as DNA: TGCGCCAGCAGCTTATTGACTAGCGGGACCTACAATGAGCAGTTCTTC. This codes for CASSLLTSGTYNEQFF.

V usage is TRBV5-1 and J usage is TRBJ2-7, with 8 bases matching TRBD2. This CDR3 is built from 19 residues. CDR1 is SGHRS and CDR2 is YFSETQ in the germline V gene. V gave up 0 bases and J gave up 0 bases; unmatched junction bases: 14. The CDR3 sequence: CASSLEGSGTARSSYEQYF. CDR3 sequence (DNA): TGCGCCAGCAGCTTGGAAGGTAGCGGGACCGCCCGAAGCTCCTACGAGCAGTACTTC.

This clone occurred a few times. The CDR3 bases are TGCGCCAGCAGCCAAGACTTTCCGACAGGACAATTAGGTCAGCCCCAGCATTTT. This sequence encodes CASSQDFPTGQLGQPQHF. The chain recombines TRBV4-1 with TRBJ1-5; D is perhaps TRBD1 (6 bases). Trimming stripped 0 bases from V and 6 bases from J, with 21 bases between. The CDR3 extends over 18 amino acids. Germline lookup yields CDR1 MGHRA and CDR2 YSYEKL.

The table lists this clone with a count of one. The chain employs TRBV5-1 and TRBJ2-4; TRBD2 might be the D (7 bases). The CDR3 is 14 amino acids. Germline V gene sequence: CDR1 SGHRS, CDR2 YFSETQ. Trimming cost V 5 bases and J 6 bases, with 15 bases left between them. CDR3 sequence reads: CASSGGGNSNIQYF. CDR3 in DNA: TGCGCCAGCAGTGGGGGGGGCAATTCAAACATTCAGTACTTC.

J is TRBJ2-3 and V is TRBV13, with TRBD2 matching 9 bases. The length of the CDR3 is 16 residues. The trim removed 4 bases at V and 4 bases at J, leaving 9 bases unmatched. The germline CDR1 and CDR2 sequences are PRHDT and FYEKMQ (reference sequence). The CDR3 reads CASSSRLAGGPDTQYF. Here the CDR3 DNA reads TGTGCCAGCAGCTCCCGTCTGGCGGGAGGGCCAGATACGCAGTATTTT.

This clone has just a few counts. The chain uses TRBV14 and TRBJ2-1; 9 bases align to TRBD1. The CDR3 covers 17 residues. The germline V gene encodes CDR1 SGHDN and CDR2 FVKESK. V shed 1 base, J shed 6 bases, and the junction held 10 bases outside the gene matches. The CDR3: CASSQGAGTGWRNEQFF. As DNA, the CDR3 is TGTGCCAGCAGCCAAGGCGCCGGGACAGGGTGGCGCAATGAGCAGTTCTTC.

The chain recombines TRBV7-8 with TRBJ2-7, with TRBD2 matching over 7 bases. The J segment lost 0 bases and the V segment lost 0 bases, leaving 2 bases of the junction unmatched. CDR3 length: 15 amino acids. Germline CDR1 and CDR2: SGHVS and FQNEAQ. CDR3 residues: CASSLAAGSSYEQYF. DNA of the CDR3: TGTGCCAGCAGCTTAGCAGCGGGAAGCTCCTACGAGCAGTACTTC.

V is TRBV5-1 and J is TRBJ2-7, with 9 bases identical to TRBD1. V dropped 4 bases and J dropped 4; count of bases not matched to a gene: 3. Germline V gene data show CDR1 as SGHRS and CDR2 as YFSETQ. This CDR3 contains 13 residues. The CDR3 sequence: CASSTGGGYEQYF. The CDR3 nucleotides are TGCGCCAGCAGCACAGGGGGCGGGTACGAGCAGTACTTC.

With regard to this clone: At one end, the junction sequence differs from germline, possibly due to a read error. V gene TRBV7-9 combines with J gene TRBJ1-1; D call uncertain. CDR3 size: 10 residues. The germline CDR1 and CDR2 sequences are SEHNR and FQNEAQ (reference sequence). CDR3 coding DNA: TGTTCCAGCAGCCCCGTTGAAGCTTTCTTT. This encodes CSSSPVEAFF.

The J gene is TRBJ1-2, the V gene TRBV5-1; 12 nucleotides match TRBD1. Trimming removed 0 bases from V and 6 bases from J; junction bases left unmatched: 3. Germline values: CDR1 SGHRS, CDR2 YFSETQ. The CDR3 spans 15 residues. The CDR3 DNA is TGCGCCAGCAGCTTGGTGGGACAGGGGGCTGATGGCTACACCTTC. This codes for CASSLVGQGADGYTF.

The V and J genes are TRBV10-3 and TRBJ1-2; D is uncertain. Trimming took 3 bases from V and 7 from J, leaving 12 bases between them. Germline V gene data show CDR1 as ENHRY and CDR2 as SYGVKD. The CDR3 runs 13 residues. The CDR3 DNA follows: TGTGCCATCAGTGACCCGAGGAACGGTGGCTACACCTTC. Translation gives CAISDPRNGGYTF.